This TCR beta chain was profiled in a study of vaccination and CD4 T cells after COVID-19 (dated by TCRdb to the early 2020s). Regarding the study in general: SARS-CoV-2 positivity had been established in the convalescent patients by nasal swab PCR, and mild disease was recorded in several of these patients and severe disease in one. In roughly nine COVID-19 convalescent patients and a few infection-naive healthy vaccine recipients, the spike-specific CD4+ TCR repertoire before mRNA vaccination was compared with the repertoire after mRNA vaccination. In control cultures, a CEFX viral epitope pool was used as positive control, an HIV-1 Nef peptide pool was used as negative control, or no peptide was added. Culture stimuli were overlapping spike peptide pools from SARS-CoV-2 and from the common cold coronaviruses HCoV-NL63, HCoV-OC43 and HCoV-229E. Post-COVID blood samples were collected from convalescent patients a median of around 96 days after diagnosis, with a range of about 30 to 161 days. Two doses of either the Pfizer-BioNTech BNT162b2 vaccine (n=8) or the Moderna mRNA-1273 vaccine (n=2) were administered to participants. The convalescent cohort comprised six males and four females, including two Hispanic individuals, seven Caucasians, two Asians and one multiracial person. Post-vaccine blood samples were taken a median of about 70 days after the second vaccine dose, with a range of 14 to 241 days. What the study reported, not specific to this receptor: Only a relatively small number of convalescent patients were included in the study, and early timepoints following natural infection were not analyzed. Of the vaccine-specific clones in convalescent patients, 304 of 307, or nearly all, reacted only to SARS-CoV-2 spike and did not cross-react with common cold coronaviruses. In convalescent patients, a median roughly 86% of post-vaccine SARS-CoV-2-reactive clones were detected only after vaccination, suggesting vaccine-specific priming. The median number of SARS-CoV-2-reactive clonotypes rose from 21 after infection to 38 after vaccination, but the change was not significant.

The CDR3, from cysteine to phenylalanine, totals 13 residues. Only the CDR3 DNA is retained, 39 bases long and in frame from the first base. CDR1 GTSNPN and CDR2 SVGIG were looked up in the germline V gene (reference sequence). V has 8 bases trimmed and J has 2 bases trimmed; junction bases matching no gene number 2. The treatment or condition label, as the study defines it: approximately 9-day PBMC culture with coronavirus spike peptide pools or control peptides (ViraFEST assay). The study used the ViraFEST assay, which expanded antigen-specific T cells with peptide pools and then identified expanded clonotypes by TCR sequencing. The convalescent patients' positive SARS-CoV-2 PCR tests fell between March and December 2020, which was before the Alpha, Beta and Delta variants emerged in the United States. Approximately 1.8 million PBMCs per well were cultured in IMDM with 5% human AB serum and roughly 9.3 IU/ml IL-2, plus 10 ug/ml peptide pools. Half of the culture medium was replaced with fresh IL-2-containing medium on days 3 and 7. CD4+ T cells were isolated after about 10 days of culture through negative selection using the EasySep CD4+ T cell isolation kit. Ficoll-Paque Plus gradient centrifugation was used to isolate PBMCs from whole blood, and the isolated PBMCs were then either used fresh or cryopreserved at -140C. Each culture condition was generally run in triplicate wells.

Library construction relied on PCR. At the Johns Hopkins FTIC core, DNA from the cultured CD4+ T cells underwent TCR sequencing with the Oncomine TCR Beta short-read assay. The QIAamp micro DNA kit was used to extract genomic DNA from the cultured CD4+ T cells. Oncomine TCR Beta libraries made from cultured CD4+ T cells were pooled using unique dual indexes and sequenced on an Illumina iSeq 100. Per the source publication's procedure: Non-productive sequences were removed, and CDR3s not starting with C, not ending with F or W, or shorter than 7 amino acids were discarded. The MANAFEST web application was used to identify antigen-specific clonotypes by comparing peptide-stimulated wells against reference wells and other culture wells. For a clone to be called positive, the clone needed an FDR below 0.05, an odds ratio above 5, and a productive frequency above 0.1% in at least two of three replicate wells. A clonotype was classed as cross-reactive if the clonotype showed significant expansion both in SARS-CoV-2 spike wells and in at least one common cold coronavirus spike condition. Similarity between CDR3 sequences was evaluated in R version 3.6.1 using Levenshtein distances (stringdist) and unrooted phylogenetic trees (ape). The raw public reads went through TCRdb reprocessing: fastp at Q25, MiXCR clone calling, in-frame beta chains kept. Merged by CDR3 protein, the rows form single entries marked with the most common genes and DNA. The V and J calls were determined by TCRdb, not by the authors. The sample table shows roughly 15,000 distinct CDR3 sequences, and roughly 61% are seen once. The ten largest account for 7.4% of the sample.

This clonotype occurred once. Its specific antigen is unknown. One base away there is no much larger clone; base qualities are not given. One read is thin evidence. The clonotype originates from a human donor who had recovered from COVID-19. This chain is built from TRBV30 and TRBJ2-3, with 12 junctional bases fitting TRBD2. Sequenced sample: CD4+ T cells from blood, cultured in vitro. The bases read TGTGCCCGGACTAGCGGGAACACAGATACGCAGTATTTT. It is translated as CARTSGNTDTQYF.